These T cell receptor beta chains were read from a single sample in a study of cytomegalovirus exposure and HLA in healthy donors. Produced via immunoSEQ multiplex PCR; TCRdb's table is partial and in-frame only. The data show 160,000 or so clones, with around 80% seen just once and around 6.9% held by the top ten. Sequencing was done on a sample of PBMCs. These receptors originate from a male donor in good health and CMV-seropositive. CDR3s leave out the opening cysteine and the closing phenylalanine or tryptophan. A D gene is named only where the DNA matches it firmly. Part of the rows lack a size; the others show once, few, many or a class for expanded clones.

J gene: TRBJ2-7; V gene: TRBV27; clone size: .; D gene: TRBD2; CDR3 protein: ASSPPRTSGRIYEQY
J gene: TRBJ2-1; V gene: TRBV11-2; clone size: once; D gene: .; CDR3 protein: ASSFVQDEQF
J gene: TRBJ2-6; V gene: TRBV6-1; clone size: .; D gene: .; CDR3 protein: ASGQWSSGANVLT
J gene: TRBJ1-2; V gene: TRBV5-5; clone size: .; D gene: TRBD1; CDR3 protein: ASSNRGQGIGSYGYT
J gene: TRBJ2-1; V gene: TRBV2; clone size: .; D gene: TRBD1; CDR3 protein: ASRNPGQGV
J gene: TRBJ1-1; V gene: TRBV15; clone size: .; D gene: .; CDR3 protein: ATSIRIQVNTEAF
J gene: TRBJ1-2; V gene: TRBV7-9; clone size: .; D gene: .; CDR3 protein: ASSFPAGGGYT
J gene: TRBJ2-7; V gene: TRBV27; clone size: .; D gene: .; CDR3 protein: ASNGIGDYEQY
J gene: TRBJ2-3; V gene: TRBV14; clone size: .; D gene: .; CDR3 protein: ASSRVRGLTDTQY
J gene: TRBJ1-1; V gene: TRBV27; clone size: .; D gene: .; CDR3 protein: ASSFPRVGALGTEAF
J gene: TRBJ2-5; V gene: TRBV11-2; clone size: .; D gene: TRBD2; CDR3 protein: ASSPGLVGETQY
J gene: TRBJ2-7; V gene: TRBV28; clone size: .; D gene: TRBD2; CDR3 protein: ATGTTYEQY
J gene: TRBJ2-1; V gene: TRBV18; clone size: .; D gene: .; CDR3 protein: ASSPKEGRGYEQF
J gene: TRBJ2-1; V gene: TRBV10-3; clone size: .; D gene: .; CDR3 protein: AISVTGPAVNEQF
J gene: TRBJ1-2; V gene: TRBV4-2; clone size: .; D gene: .; CDR3 protein: ASSQDSTANYGYT
J gene: TRBJ2-7; V gene: TRBV7-9; clone size: few; D gene: TRBD2; CDR3 protein: ASSSPGLAEQY
J gene: TRBJ2-3; V gene: TRBV5-1; clone size: .; D gene: .; CDR3 protein: ASSLTGRGTDTQY
J gene: TRBJ1-1; V gene: TRBV7-9; clone size: once; D gene: TRBD1; CDR3 protein: SSSGGQGADTEAF
J gene: TRBJ1-1; V gene: TRBV7-9; clone size: once; D gene: .; CDR3 protein: SSSLGRAEAF
J gene: TRBJ1-2; V gene: TRBV6-5; clone size: .; D gene: .; CDR3 protein: ASSMTGGYGYT
J gene: TRBJ2-1; V gene: TRBV27; clone size: .; D gene: .; CDR3 protein: ASSPGLEQF
J gene: TRBJ1-5; V gene: TRBV28; clone size: .; D gene: .; CDR3 protein: ASSFYSDSDSNQPQH
J gene: TRBJ2-7; V gene: TRBV5-8; clone size: .; D gene: TRBD2; CDR3 protein: ASSKPGLAVYEQY
J gene: TRBJ2-6; V gene: TRBV19; clone size: .; D gene: .; CDR3 protein: ASNLRVYGANVLT
J gene: TRBJ2-7; V gene: TRBV5-8; clone size: once; D gene: .; CDR3 protein: ASSLVAASVEQY
J gene: TRBJ2-2; V gene: TRBV7-2; clone size: .; D gene: .; CDR3 protein: ASSLVAQNTGELF
J gene: TRBJ2-2; V gene: TRBV30; clone size: .; D gene: TRBD1; CDR3 protein: AWRETGATGELF
J gene: TRBJ2-2; V gene: TRBV7-9; clone size: .; D gene: TRBD2; CDR3 protein: SSSKLAGDTGELF
J gene: TRBJ2-1; V gene: TRBV11-3; clone size: .; D gene: TRBD2; CDR3 protein: ASSLGASGAYNEQF
J gene: TRBJ1-5; V gene: TRBV6-1; clone size: .; D gene: TRBD1; CDR3 protein: ASSERGDRSSGPQH
J gene: TRBJ2-3; V gene: TRBV28; clone size: few; D gene: TRBD1; CDR3 protein: ASSRDRVGADTQY
J gene: TRBJ1-1; V gene: TRBV9; clone size: once; D gene: .; CDR3 protein: ASSANQGNTEAF
J gene: TRBJ1-2; V gene: TRBV7-2; clone size: .; D gene: .; CDR3 protein: AGSLTGTNYGYT
J gene: TRBJ1-4; V gene: TRBV5-4; clone size: .; D gene: .; CDR3 protein: ASSEEGDVNEKLF
J gene: TRBJ1-2; V gene: TRBV7-9; clone size: .; D gene: .; CDR3 protein: ASSLVGLPFKAS
J gene: TRBJ1-2; V gene: TRBV6-1; clone size: .; D gene: TRBD1; CDR3 protein: ASRQGQRGYT
J gene: TRBJ1-1; V gene: TRBV29-1; clone size: .; D gene: TRBD1; CDR3 protein: SVQPGQQNTEAF
J gene: TRBJ2-7; V gene: TRBV7-2; clone size: .; D gene: TRBD2; CDR3 protein: ASSLEGASGVYEQY
J gene: TRBJ1-1; V gene: TRBV28; clone size: once; D gene: .; CDR3 protein: ASSFDRRLNAAF
J gene: TRBJ2-1; V gene: TRBV11-2; clone size: .; D gene: TRBD1; CDR3 protein: ASSHYRGDRFYNEQF
J gene: TRBJ2-7; V gene: TRBV5-1; clone size: .; D gene: .; CDR3 protein: ASSSLVIAYEQY
J gene: TRBJ1-5; V gene: TRBV19; clone size: few; D gene: .; CDR3 protein: ASSPPPDRYNQPQH
J gene: TRBJ1-3; V gene: TRBV6-5; clone size: .; D gene: TRBD1; CDR3 protein: ASSYEGQGAGTIY
J gene: TRBJ2-7; V gene: TRBV28; clone size: .; D gene: TRBD2; CDR3 protein: ASSQGTRSYEQY
J gene: TRBJ1-5; V gene: TRBV2; clone size: .; D gene: .; CDR3 protein: AIQQANQPQH